One TCR beta chain is described in this entry. A much larger clone sits a single nucleotide away, making a read error possible. Other nucleotide sequences from this sample produce the same CDR3. The PCR used 60 V beta and 13 J beta primers. Profiling relied on immunoSEQ multiplex PCR, and the TCRdb table lists in-frame clones only, not all of them. The sample contains about 73,000 clones, approximately 80% of which appear only once. Only patients with spare fresh-frozen tumor and over two years of follow-up were included. This record comes from a study of glioma-infiltrating T cells after dendritic cell vaccination. Germline V gene data show CDR1 as MGHRA and CDR2 as YSYEKL. V was pared by 5 bases and J by 4 bases, with 7 bases of the junction left unmatched. The CDR3 extends over 16 amino acids.

This TCR came from a human donor with glioblastoma. Here the sequenced sample was blood, taken before dendritic cell vaccination. This chain joins TRBV4-1 and TRBJ2-1, with 11 bases aligning to TRBD2. The CDR3 is CASSNQLAGDYNEQFF. DNA of the CDR3: TGCGCCAGCAGCAATCAACTAGCGGGGGATTACAATGAGCAGTTCTTC.